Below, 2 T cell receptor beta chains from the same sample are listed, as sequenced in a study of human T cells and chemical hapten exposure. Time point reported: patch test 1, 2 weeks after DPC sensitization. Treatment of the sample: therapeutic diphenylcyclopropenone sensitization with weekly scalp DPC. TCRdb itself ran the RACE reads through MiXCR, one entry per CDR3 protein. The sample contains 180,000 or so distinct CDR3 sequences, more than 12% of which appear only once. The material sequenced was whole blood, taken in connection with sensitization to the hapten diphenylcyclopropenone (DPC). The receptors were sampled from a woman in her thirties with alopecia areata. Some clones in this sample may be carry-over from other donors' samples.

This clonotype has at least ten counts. The CDR3 DNA sequence: TGTGCCAGCAGCCTCTACCTCGGCACTAGCGGGGGATCCCAAGAGACCCAGTACTTC. Encoded protein: CASSLYLGTSGGSQETQYF. The chain has TRBV4-2 and TRBJ2-5; 11 nucleotides line up with TRBD2. V lost 4 bases, J lost 1 base, and 14 bases stayed unmatched. CDR3 size: 19 residues. Germline loops: CDR1 LGHNA, CDR2 YNFKEQ.

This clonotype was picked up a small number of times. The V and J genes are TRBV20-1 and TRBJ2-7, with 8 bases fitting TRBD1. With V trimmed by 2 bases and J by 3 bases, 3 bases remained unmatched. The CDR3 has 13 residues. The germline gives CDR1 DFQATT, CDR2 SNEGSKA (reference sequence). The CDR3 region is CSARTGTGYEQYF. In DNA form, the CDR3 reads TGCAGTGCTAGAACCGGGACAGGCTACGAGCAGTACTTC.